A selection of T cell receptor beta chains follows, all from one sample in a study of vaccination effects on CD4 cells after COVID-19. Libraries were prepared by immunoSEQ multiplex PCR; TCRdb keeps only in-frame clonotypes and omits some of them. The sample lists about 13,000 clones, around two thirds occurring once. Their cognate antigens are unknown. Sequenced material: CD4+ T cells from PBMCs cultured with HCoV-NL63 spike peptides, taken after COVID-19 vaccination. The origin of the receptors is a human donor who had a prior SARS-CoV-2 infection. The CDR3 runs from the conserved cysteine through the conserved F or W. Fields, in order: D gene, J gene, clone size, V gene, CDR3 DNA, CDR3 protein. The D gene is left open where the match is weak. Expanded clones get a size class; other rows say once, few or many, or leave the size out.

d_call: -
j_call: TRBJ2-3
clone_size: once
v_call: TRBV6-5
cdr3_nt: TGTGCCAGCAGTTCGACGGGGAGGTCAGATACGCAGTATTTT
cdr3_aa: CASSSTGRSDTQYF

d_call: -
j_call: TRBJ2-7
clone_size: few
v_call: TRBV6-5
cdr3_nt: TGTGCCAGCAGTTACGGCCATGGAGGGAACTACGAGCAGTACTTC
cdr3_aa: CASSYGHGGNYEQYF

d_call: -
j_call: TRBJ1-1
clone_size: -
v_call: TRBV7-3
cdr3_nt: TGTGCCAGCAGCCCCTACGCGACACATTCGAACACTGAAGCTTTCTTT
cdr3_aa: CASSPYATHSNTEAFF

d_call: -
j_call: TRBJ1-6
clone_size: -
v_call: TRBV6-5
cdr3_nt: TGTGCCAGCAGCTCCTATAATTCACCCCTCCACTTT
cdr3_aa: CASSSYNSPLHF

d_call: -
j_call: TRBJ2-3
clone_size: -
v_call: TRBV18
cdr3_nt: TGTGCCAGCTCACCAATCACGGATACGCAGTATTTT
cdr3_aa: CASSPITDTQYF

d_call: -
j_call: TRBJ2-3
clone_size: -
v_call: TRBV5-1
cdr3_nt: TGCGCCAGCAGCTTGGAGGCTAACACAGATACGCAGTATTTT
cdr3_aa: CASSLEANTDTQYF

d_call: -
j_call: TRBJ1-5
clone_size: -
v_call: TRBV2
cdr3_nt: TGTGCCAGCAGTGAGACAGGACCCAATCAGCCCCAGCATTTT
cdr3_aa: CASSETGPNQPQHF

d_call: TRBD1
j_call: TRBJ2-1
clone_size: -
v_call: TRBV27
cdr3_nt: TGTGCCAGCGGGTACCCGGGACAGAACTACAATGAGCAGTTCTTC
cdr3_aa: CASGYPGQNYNEQFF

d_call: TRBD2
j_call: TRBJ2-3
clone_size: -
v_call: TRBV5-1
cdr3_nt: TGCGCCAGCAGCTTTAGCGGGAGGACGGATACGCAGTATTTT
cdr3_aa: CASSFSGRTDTQYF

d_call: -
j_call: TRBJ2-7
clone_size: -
v_call: TRBV7-9
cdr3_nt: TGTGCCAGCAGCTTAGGCCAGATCTACTCCTACGAGCAGTACTTC
cdr3_aa: CASSLGQIYSYEQYF

d_call: -
j_call: TRBJ2-3
clone_size: -
v_call: TRBV11-2
cdr3_nt: TGTGCCAGCAGCGGACTCCGTGCTAGCACAGATACGCAGTATTTT
cdr3_aa: CASSGLRASTDTQYF

d_call: TRBD2
j_call: TRBJ2-1
clone_size: -
v_call: TRBV5-1
cdr3_nt: TGCGCCAGCAGCAGGGGGACTAGCGGGAGCTCCTACAATGAGCAGTTCTTC
cdr3_aa: CASSRGTSGSSYNEQFF

d_call: -
j_call: TRBJ2-1
clone_size: -
v_call: TRBV7-3
cdr3_nt: TGTGCCAGCAGCTTAATTCCGCCTTACAATGAGCAGTTCTTC
cdr3_aa: CASSLIPPYNEQFF

d_call: -
j_call: TRBJ2-7
clone_size: -
v_call: TRBV5-3
cdr3_nt: TGTGCCAGAAGCTACCCTAGGGAAAGCTCCTACGAGCAGTACTTC
cdr3_aa: CARSYPRESSYEQYF

d_call: TRBD1
j_call: TRBJ2-7
clone_size: -
v_call: TRBV2
cdr3_nt: TGTGCCAGCACAGGGGGCCTTTTGTACGAGCAGTACTTC
cdr3_aa: CASTGGLLYEQYF

d_call: -
j_call: TRBJ2-7
clone_size: -
v_call: TRBV18
cdr3_nt: TGTGCCAGCTCACCACCGGCAGGGAAGACCTACGAGCAGTACTTC
cdr3_aa: CASSPPAGKTYEQYF

d_call: TRBD2
j_call: TRBJ2-3
clone_size: once
v_call: TRBV5-4
cdr3_nt: TGTGCCAGCAGCGCGGGGGGGCGGGGGCACACAGATACGCAGTATTTT
cdr3_aa: CASSAGGRGHTDTQYF

d_call: TRBD2
j_call: TRBJ2-1
clone_size: -
v_call: TRBV5-4
cdr3_nt: TGTGCCAGCAGAACAACAATAGCGGGGGACCTCAATGAGCAGTTCTTC
cdr3_aa: CASRTTIAGDLNEQFF

d_call: TRBD1
j_call: TRBJ1-1
clone_size: -
v_call: TRBV5-1
cdr3_nt: TGCGCCAGCAGCTACGGACAGGGATTAGATAGAGCTTTCTTT
cdr3_aa: CASSYGQGLDRAFF

d_call: TRBD2
j_call: TRBJ2-5
clone_size: -
v_call: TRBV6-5
cdr3_nt: TGTGCCACCCGGACTAGCGGAATCCAAGAGACCCAGTACTTC
cdr3_aa: CATRTSGIQETQYF

d_call: -
j_call: TRBJ1-6
clone_size: once
v_call: TRBV2
cdr3_nt: TGTGCCAGCAATGGGGGGGCTCGTTCACCCCTCCACTTT
cdr3_aa: CASNGGARSPLHF

d_call: -
j_call: TRBJ1-6
clone_size: -
v_call: TRBV7-6
cdr3_nt: TGTGCCAGCAGCCCTGGATTGGAAGGCTATAATTCACCCCTCCACTTT
cdr3_aa: CASSPGLEGYNSPLHF

d_call: -
j_call: TRBJ2-3
clone_size: -
v_call: TRBV27
cdr3_nt: TGTGCCAGCAGTCTGCGGGTCCCTAAAAGCACAGATACGCAGTATTTT
cdr3_aa: CASSLRVPKSTDTQYF

d_call: TRBD2
j_call: TRBJ2-4
clone_size: -
v_call: TRBV4-1
cdr3_nt: TGCGCCAGCAGGCCTGTACTAGCGGGAGCTGCCAAAAACATTCAGTACTTC
cdr3_aa: CASRPVLAGAAKNIQYF

d_call: -
j_call: TRBJ1-2
clone_size: -
v_call: TRBV27
cdr3_nt: TGTGCCAGCAGTTTCAGGACCACTAACTATGGCTACACCTTC
cdr3_aa: CASSFRTTNYGYTF

d_call: -
j_call: TRBJ1-2
clone_size: -
v_call: TRBV12-3/TRBV12-4
cdr3_nt: TGTGCCAGCAGCCCTAACTATGGCTACACCTTC
cdr3_aa: CASSPNYGYTF

d_call: -
j_call: TRBJ2-3
clone_size: -
v_call: TRBV3-1/TRBV3-2
cdr3_nt: TGTGCCAGCAGCCAAGATCAATGGGGTCTGGGTAGGGATACGCAGTATTTT
cdr3_aa: CASSQDQWGLGRDTQYF

d_call: TRBD1
j_call: TRBJ1-1
clone_size: -
v_call: TRBV2
cdr3_nt: TGTGCCAGCAAAGGACAGGCGAACACTGAAGCTTTCTTT
cdr3_aa: CASKGQANTEAFF

d_call: TRBD1
j_call: TRBJ1-3
clone_size: once
v_call: TRBV28
cdr3_nt: TGTGCCAGCAGTTCGACAGGGGAGACTGGAAACACCATATATTTT
cdr3_aa: CASSSTGETGNTIYF

d_call: TRBD2
j_call: TRBJ2-7
clone_size: -
v_call: TRBV7-6
cdr3_nt: TGTGCCAGCAGCTTAGCGCCGGGGCGGGAGGGCCGTTACGAGCAGTACTTC
cdr3_aa: CASSLAPGREGRYEQYF

d_call: -
j_call: TRBJ1-4
clone_size: few
v_call: TRBV7-9
cdr3_nt: TGTGCCAGCAGCGAGGGGAATGAAAAACTGTTTTTT
cdr3_aa: CASSEGNEKLFF

d_call: TRBD2
j_call: TRBJ2-3
clone_size: -
v_call: TRBV3-1/TRBV3-2
cdr3_nt: TGTGCCAGCAGCCAAGAAGGACTAGCGGGAGTTACAGATACGCAGTATTTT
cdr3_aa: CASSQEGLAGVTDTQYF

d_call: TRBD2
j_call: TRBJ2-7
clone_size: -
v_call: TRBV10-3
cdr3_nt: TGTGCCATCAGTGGATCAAAGCCGGGACTAGCGTATGACGAGCAGTACTTC
cdr3_aa: CAISGSKPGLAYDEQYF

d_call: -
j_call: TRBJ2-3
clone_size: once
v_call: TRBV5-1
cdr3_nt: TGCGCCAGCAGCGGCGGGGGCGGGGTCCGAGGAGATACGCAGTATTTT
cdr3_aa: CASSGGGGVRGDTQYF

d_call: -
j_call: TRBJ1-5
clone_size: -
v_call: TRBV2
cdr3_nt: TGTGCCAGCAGTGAAGTTAGCAATCAGCCCCAGCATTTT
cdr3_aa: CASSEVSNQPQHF

d_call: TRBD2
j_call: TRBJ2-1
clone_size: -
v_call: TRBV11-3
cdr3_nt: TGTGCCAGCAGCCGACTAGCGGGAGGAGTTAATGAGCAGTTCTTC
cdr3_aa: CASSRLAGGVNEQFF

d_call: -
j_call: TRBJ1-1
clone_size: -
v_call: TRBV5-6
cdr3_nt: TGTGCCAGCAGCTTTGGGGCAGGGATGAACACTGAAGCTTTCTTT
cdr3_aa: CASSFGAGMNTEAFF

d_call: TRBD2
j_call: TRBJ2-1
clone_size: -
v_call: TRBV7-3
cdr3_nt: TGTGCCAGCAGCTTCCCATCGAATAGCGGGGGATCCTACAATGAGCAGTTCTTC
cdr3_aa: CASSFPSNSGGSYNEQFF

d_call: TRBD2
j_call: TRBJ2-3
clone_size: -
v_call: TRBV5-1
cdr3_nt: TGCGCCAGCAGCATTAGCGGGAGGGCCGGAGATACGCAGTATTTT
cdr3_aa: CASSISGRAGDTQYF

d_call: -
j_call: TRBJ2-3
clone_size: -
v_call: TRBV7-2
cdr3_nt: TGTGCCAGCAGCTTAGGCCGGCCAGATACGCAGTATTTT
cdr3_aa: CASSLGRPDTQYF

d_call: -
j_call: TRBJ1-1
clone_size: few
v_call: TRBV27
cdr3_nt: TGTGCCAGCAGTTTGTTAGCCAGGTCGAACACTGAAGCTTTCTTT
cdr3_aa: CASSLLARSNTEAFF

d_call: -
j_call: TRBJ2-3
clone_size: -
v_call: TRBV18
cdr3_nt: TGTGCCAGCTCACCACGGAGGGGCGCAGATACGCAGTATTTT
cdr3_aa: CASSPRRGADTQYF

d_call: TRBD1
j_call: TRBJ1-2
clone_size: few
v_call: TRBV19
cdr3_nt: TGTGCCAGTAGTATACGGGGACAGGGGAATGGCTACACCTTC
cdr3_aa: CASSIRGQGNGYTF

d_call: -
j_call: TRBJ1-5
clone_size: -
v_call: TRBV6-5
cdr3_nt: TGTGCCAGCAGCGACGGATGGGCAGGGGATCAGCCCCAGCATTTT
cdr3_aa: CASSDGWAGDQPQHF

d_call: -
j_call: TRBJ1-1
clone_size: -
v_call: TRBV6-5
cdr3_nt: TGTGCCAGCAGTTACCCCCCGACAGCTTTCTTT
cdr3_aa: CASSYPPTAFF

d_call: -
j_call: TRBJ2-3
clone_size: -
v_call: TRBV30
cdr3_nt: TGTGCCTGGACAACATATGATACGCAGTATTTT
cdr3_aa: CAWTTYDTQYF